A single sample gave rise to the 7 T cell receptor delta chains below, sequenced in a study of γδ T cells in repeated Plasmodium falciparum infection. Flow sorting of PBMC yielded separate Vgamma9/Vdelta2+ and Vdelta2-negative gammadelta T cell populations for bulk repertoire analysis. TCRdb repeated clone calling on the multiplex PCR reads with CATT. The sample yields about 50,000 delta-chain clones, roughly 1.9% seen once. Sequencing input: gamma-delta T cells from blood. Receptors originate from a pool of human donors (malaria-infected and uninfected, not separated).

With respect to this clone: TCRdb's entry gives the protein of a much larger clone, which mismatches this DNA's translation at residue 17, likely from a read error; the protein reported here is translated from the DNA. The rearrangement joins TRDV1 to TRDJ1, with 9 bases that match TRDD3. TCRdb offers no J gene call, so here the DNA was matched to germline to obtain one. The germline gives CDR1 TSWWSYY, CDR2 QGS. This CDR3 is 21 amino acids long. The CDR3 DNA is TGTGCTCTTGGGGAACTTCCCTTCAGGTACTGGGGGACCTCGTACACCGAGAAACTCATCTTT. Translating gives CALGELPFRYWGTSYTEKLIF.

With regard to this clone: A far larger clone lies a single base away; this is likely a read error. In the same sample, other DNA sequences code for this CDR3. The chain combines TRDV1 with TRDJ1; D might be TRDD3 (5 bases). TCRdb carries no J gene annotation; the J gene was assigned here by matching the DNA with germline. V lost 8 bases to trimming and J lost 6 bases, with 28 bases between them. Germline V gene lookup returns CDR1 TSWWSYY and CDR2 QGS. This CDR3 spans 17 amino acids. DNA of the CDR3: TGTGCTCTTTGTTTGATCCATGACTGGCGTCGGGACCATAAACTCATCTTT. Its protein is CALCLIHDWRRDHKLIF.

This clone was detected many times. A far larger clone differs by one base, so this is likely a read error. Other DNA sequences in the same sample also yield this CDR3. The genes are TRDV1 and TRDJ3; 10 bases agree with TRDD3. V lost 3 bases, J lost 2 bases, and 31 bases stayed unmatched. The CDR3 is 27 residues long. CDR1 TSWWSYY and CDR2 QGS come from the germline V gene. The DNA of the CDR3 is TGTGCTCTTGGGGAGACTGGGCCCAAACTCACATCCCATCGGGGGATACGCGGTCCCTGGGACACCCGACAGATGTTTTTC. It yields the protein CALGETGPKLTSHRGIRGPWDTRQMFF.

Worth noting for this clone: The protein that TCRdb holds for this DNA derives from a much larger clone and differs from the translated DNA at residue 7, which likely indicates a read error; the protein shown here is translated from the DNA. CDR3 in amino acids: CALGGTLKVAPVWGIYTDKLIF. The CDR3 region has the DNA TGTGCTCTTGGGGGGACGCTTAAGGTTGCGCCGGTCTGGGGGATTTACACCGATAAACTCATCTTT. The chain employs TRDV1 and TRDJ1; 9 bases fit TRDD3. Germline matching of the DNA provided the J gene here, since TCRdb leaves it blank. Germline CDR1 reads TSWWSYY; CDR2 reads QGS. The CDR3 consists of 22 residues. Germline trimming cut 4 bases from V and 0 bases from J; bases unmatched to any gene: 24.

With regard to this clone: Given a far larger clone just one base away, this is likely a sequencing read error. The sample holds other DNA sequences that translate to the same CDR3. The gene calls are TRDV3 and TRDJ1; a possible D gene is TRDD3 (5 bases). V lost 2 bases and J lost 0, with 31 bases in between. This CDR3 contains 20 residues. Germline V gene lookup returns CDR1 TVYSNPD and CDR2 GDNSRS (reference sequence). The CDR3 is CAFPQLRIGGPRKYTDKLIF. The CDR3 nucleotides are TGTGCCTTTCCACAACTACGCATCGGGGGTCCACGAAAGTACACCGATAAACTCATCTTT.

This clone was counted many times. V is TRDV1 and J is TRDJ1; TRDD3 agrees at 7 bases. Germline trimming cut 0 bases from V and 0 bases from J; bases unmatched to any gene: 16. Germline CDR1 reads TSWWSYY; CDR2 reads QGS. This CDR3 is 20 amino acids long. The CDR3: CALGELLPWGTRMYTDKLIF. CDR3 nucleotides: TGTGCTCTTGGGGAACTCCTCCCGTGGGGGACCAGAATGTACACCGATAAACTCATCTTT.

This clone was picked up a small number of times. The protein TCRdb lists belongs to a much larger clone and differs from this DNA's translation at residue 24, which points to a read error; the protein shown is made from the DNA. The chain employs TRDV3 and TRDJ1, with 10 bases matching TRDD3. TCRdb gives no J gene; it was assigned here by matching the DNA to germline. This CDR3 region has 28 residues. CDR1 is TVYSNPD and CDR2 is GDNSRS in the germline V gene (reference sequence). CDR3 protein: CAFLRRYYLDPPIRVGYWGIRFTEKLIF. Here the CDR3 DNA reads TGTGCCTTTCTGCGGCGATATTACTTGGACCCTCCTATAAGAGTGGGCTACTGGGGGATCAGATTCACCGAGAAACTCATCTTT.